The 11 T cell receptor beta chains below were found in one sample sequenced in a study of T cells after yellow fever vaccination. MiXCR, run by TCRdb on the 5' RACE reads, gives a single entry per CDR3 protein. The top ten hold 15% to 20% of the sample, which has 400,000 or so distinct CDR3 sequences, 15% to 20% seen once. The input for sequencing was PBMCs, taken before the yellow fever booster vaccination. These TCRs come from a man between 18 and 29 years old who received the YFV17D yellow fever vaccine.

This clonotype turned up a few times. The chain employs TRBV6-5 and TRBJ1-5; the D is unclear. From germline, CDR1 is MNHEY and CDR2 SVGAGI. The CDR3 is 13 residues long. V was clipped by 1 base and J by 7 bases, with 8 bases between them. The CDR3 reads CASSYLAEQPQHF. Written as DNA, the CDR3 is TGTGCCAGCAGTTACTTAGCAGAGCAGCCCCAGCATTTT.

As regards this clonotype: At one boundary the junction diverges from the germline segment, which might be a read error. CDR3 in DNA: TGCAGTGCTCATCGCGGGACGTTCTTC. Amino acid sequence: CSAHRGTFF. This chain links TRBV20-1 with TRBJ1-2, with D perhaps matching TRBD1 (5 bases). Germline lookup yields CDR1 DFQATT and CDR2 SNEGSKA (reference sequence). The CDR3 spans 9 residues.

In its sample, this clonotype was seen a few times. J is TRBJ1-6 and V is TRBV15; 7 bases agree with TRBD1. Trimming took 5 bases from V and 0 from J; bases not matched to a gene: 13. Germline CDR1 LNHNV, CDR2 YYDKDF (reference sequence). There are 19 residues in the CDR3. The CDR3 DNA reads TGTGCCACCAGCGGAACCGGACAGGTTGGAAACTCCTATAATTCACCCCTCCACTTT. This gives the protein CATSGTGQVGNSYNSPLHF.

This clonotype has only a few counts. This chain uses TRBV24-1 with TRBJ2-3; D might be TRBD1 or TRBD2, each matching 5 bases. CDR1 is KGHDR and CDR2 is SFDVKD in the germline V gene. The CDR3 runs to 13 residues. Trimming took 6 bases from V and 5 from J, leaving 11 bases between them. CDR3 loop: CATSRGAEDTQYF. CDR3 sequence (DNA): TGTGCCACCAGTCGAGGGGCGGAAGATACGCAGTATTTT.

This clonotype has more than one count but fewer than ten. The rearrangement links TRBV6-5 to TRBJ2-1, with D perhaps matching TRBD1 or TRBD2 (5 bases each). From germline, CDR1 is MNHEY and CDR2 SVGAGI. The CDR3 loop spans 14 amino acids. Trimming cost V 2 bases and J 9 bases, with 14 bases left between them. The CDR3 nucleotides read TGTGCCAGCAGTTACCCGAGTCGGGGCAGTGAGCAGTTCTTC. Its translation is CASSYPSRGSEQFF.

The CDR3, as DNA: TGTGCCAGCAGCTTCCTAGGACAGCTCCCCTATGGCTACACCTTC. Its translation: CASSFLGQLPYGYTF. The gene calls are TRBV5-5 and TRBJ1-2; D possibly corresponds to TRBD1 (6 bases). This CDR3 has 15 residues. Germline CDR1 is SGHKS and CDR2 is YYEKEE (reference sequence). V lost 2 bases and J 4 bases, leaving 15 bases between the germline ends.

The CDR3 DNA reads TGCAGCGGGGGCGGGTTCGGCACTGAAGCTTTCTTT. It is translated as CSGGGFGTEAFF. The V and J genes are TRBV29-1 and TRBJ1-1; possible D gene TRBD1, 5 bases. Germline assignment: CDR1 SQVTM and CDR2 ANQGSEA. CDR3 length: 12 amino acids. V was clipped by 7 bases and J by 4 bases, with 13 bases between them.

This clonotype showed up just a few times. The chain carries TRBV27 and TRBJ2-1, with D possibly TRBD1 on 6 matching bases. Trimming cost V 5 bases and J 2 bases, with 16 bases left between them. The CDR3 extends over 16 amino acids. Germline V CDR1 and CDR2: MNHEY, SMNVEV (reference sequence). CDR3 in amino acids: CASSPGRTEPYNEQFF. DNA of the CDR3: TGTGCCAGCAGTCCAGGGCGGACAGAGCCCTACAATGAGCAGTTCTTC.

The genes are TRBV11-2 and TRBJ2-1; 7 nucleotides match TRBD2. Looked up from germline, CDR1 is SGHAT and CDR2 is FQNNGV. The CDR3 runs to 14 residues. The J segment lost 3 bases and the V segment lost 5 bases, leaving 4 bases of the junction unmatched. The CDR3 DNA follows: TGTGCCAGCAGCCCCGGGACTATCTACAATGAGCAGTTCTTC. It translates to CASSPGTIYNEQFF.

The chain employs TRBV29-1 and TRBJ2-3; 10 positions agree with TRBD2. V trimming: 3 bases; J trimming: 0 bases; junction bases outside the gene matches: 6. The CDR3 runs 16 residues. Germline CDR1 is SQVTM and CDR2 is ANQGSEA. The DNA for the CDR3 is TGCAGCGTTGAGGCTAGCGGGGGAACTAGCACAGATACGCAGTATTTT. It encodes CSVEASGGTSTDTQYF.

This clonotype was picked up a small number of times. The chain links TRBV4-1 to TRBJ2-5; 7 positions match TRBD2. The germline V gene encodes CDR1 MGHRA and CDR2 YSYEKL. Trimming removed 1 base from V and 5 bases from J; junction bases left unmatched: 7. The CDR3 sequence is 15 residues long. The CDR3 bases are TGCGCCAGCAGCCAAGGGACTAGTGGCTGGGAGACCCAGTACTTC. Translation gives CASSQGTSGWETQYF.